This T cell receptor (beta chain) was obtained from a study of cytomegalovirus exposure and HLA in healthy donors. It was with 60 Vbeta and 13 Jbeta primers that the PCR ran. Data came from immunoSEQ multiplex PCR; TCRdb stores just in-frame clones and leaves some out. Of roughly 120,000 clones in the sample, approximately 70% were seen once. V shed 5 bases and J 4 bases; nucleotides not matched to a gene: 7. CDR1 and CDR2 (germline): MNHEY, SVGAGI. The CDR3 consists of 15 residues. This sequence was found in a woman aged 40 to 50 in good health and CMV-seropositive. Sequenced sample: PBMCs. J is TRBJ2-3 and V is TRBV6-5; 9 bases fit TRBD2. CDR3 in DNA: TGTGCCAGCAGTCCTAGCGGGGTGAGGGCAGATACGCAGTATTTT. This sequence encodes CASSPSGVRADTQYF.